This TCR beta chain was profiled in a study of OX40 agonist ivuxolimab in advanced cancers. In the study overall: Ivuxolimab was a fully human IgG2 agonistic monoclonal antibody targeting the costimulatory receptor OX40 (CD134). Prior anti-PD-1, anti-PD-L1 or anti-CTLA-4 therapy was permitted, and approximately 41% of dose-escalation patients had received checkpoint inhibitors. Intravenous ivuxolimab was administered to patients every 2 weeks at six dose levels: 0.01, 0.1, 0.3, 1.5, 3 and 10 mg/kg. Peripheral TCRbeta sequencing was intended to test whether TCR sequence diversity was altered and clonal T-cell expansion was caused by ivuxolimab. A male proportion of 70% to 90% and a mean age of approximately 55 years, ranging from 23 to 79, were recorded for the dose-escalation cohort. The paper describes the monotherapy dose-escalation part (N ≈ 49 patients) of the phase I trial of ivuxolimab. Of the 50 or so patients in dose escalation, 19 had hepatocellular carcinoma, approximately 15 had melanoma, 9 had renal cell carcinoma and 9 had head and neck cancer. Partial responses occurred in three dose-escalation patients, of whom one had hepatocellular carcinoma and two had cutaneous melanoma.

A note on this clone: What this receptor recognizes is not known. No base quality information exists; no much larger clone differs at one position.

What the research found in general, with its limitations: Low levels of normalized T-cell clonal expansion were also seen in some nonresponding patients. Which antigens the clonally expanded peripheral T cells were specific for was not determined. Partial responders in the 0.1-3.0 mg/kg groups had among the lowest normalized peripheral clonal expansion, especially among CD8+ T cells. Clonal expansion of both CD4+ and CD8+ blood T cells was observed from baseline to week 6 at doses 0.1 to 3.0 mg/kg. After ivuxolimab, expanded clones were on average more numerous among CD8+ T cells than among CD4+ T cells.

Taken from cysteine to phenylalanine, the CDR3 has 15 residues. Only the CDR3 part of the read is kept: 45 bases, read in frame from the first base. A distance of 11 bases separates the germline ends of V and J, which lose 1 base and 5 bases respectively. CDR1 and CDR2 are read off the germline V gene as SGHDN and FVKESK. Genomic DNA was extracted from sorted cells for sequencing of the TCRbeta CDR3 region. The immunoSEQ Assay was used to sequence the TCRbeta CDR3 regions. As stored in TCRdb, this immuneACCESS dataset retains in-frame rearrangements with V and J assigned. A fraction of the clones does not appear; measured against another copy, unresolved V genes explain less than half of the discrepancy, and the remainder lacks a known reason. Here the sample has over 50,000 clones; approximately 82% occur a single time. 0.52% of the sample goes to the ten largest clones. The trial excluded patients who had a history of autoimmune disease or were on systemic immunosuppression. Peripheral blood for TCR sequencing was drawn from every dose cohort at baseline, at cycle 4 day 1 and at cycle 7 day 1. Samples came from an open-label, multicenter, first-in-human phase I dose-escalation trial of ivuxolimab. Adults with locally advanced or metastatic melanoma, renal cell, hepatocellular, or head and neck squamous cell carcinoma were enrolled in the trial. CD4+ and CD8+ T cells were sorted separately from peripheral blood before TCR sequencing.

Sample: CD4+ or CD8+ T cells sorted from blood, taken in a trial of the OX40 agonist ivuxolimab. The sequence was obtained from an adult with an advanced solid tumor such as melanoma, head and neck, liver or kidney cancer. The V gene is TRBV14 and the J gene is TRBJ2-2; perhaps TRBD1 is the D gene, with 6 bases matching. Here is the DNA: TGTGCCAGCAGCCAAGGCCAGGGGTCGACCGGGGAGCTGTTTTTT. Translated, it reads CASSQGQGSTGELFF.